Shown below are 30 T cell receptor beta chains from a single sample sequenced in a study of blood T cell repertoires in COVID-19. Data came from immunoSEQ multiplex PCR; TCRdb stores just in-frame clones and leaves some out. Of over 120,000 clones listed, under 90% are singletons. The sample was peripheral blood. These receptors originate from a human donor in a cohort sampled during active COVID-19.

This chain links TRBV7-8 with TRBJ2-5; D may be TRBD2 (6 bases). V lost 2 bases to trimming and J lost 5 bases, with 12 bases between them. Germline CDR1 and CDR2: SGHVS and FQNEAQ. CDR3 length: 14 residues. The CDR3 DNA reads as TGTGCCAGCAGCTTACGCCTTCGGGGGGAGACCCAGTACTTC. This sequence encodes CASSLRLRGETQYF.

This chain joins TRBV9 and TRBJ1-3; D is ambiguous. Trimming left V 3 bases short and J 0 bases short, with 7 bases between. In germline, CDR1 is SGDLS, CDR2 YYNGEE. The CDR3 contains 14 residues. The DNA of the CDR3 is TGTGCCAGCAGCGCCGTACTCTCTGGAAACACCATATATTTT. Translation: CASSAVLSGNTIYF. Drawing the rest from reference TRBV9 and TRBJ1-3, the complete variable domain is DSGVTQTPKHLITATGQRVTLRCSPRSGDLSVYWYQQSLDQGLQFLIQYYNGEERAKGNILERFSAQQFPDLHSELNLSSLELGDSALYFCASSAVLSGNTIYFGEGSWLTVV.

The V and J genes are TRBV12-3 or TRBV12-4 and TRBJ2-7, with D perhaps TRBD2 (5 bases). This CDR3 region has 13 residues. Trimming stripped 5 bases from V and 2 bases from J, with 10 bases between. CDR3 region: CASSGLITYEQYF. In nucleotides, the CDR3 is TGTGCCAGCAGTGGACTGATTACCTACGAGCAGTACTTC.

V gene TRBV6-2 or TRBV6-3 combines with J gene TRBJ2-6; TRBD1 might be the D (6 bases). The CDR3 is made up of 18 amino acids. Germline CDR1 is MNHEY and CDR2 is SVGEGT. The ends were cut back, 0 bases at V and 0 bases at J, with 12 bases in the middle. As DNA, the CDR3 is TGTGCCAGCAGTTACTCCACAGGGATACGCTCTGGGGCCAACGTCCTGACTTTC. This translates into CASSYSTGIRSGANVLTF.

The CDR3 nucleotides read TGTGCCAGCAGCCCACTAGGTTCCACCGGGGAGCTGTTTTTT. It specifies CASSPLGSTGELFF. The rearrangement joins TRBV3-1 (or the pseudogene TRBV3-2) to TRBJ2-2; D might be TRBD2 (5 bases). The CDR3 consists of 14 residues. In germline, CDR1 is LGHDT, CDR2 YNNKEL (reference sequence). The V end lost 4 bases, the J end lost 4 bases, and 10 bases lay between the germline ends.

The CDR3 is CASSQGMPGDSNQPQHF. The CDR3 region has the DNA TGCGCCAGCAGCCAAGGGATGCCGGGGGATAGCAATCAGCCCCAGCATTTT. V usage is TRBV4-3 and J usage is TRBJ1-5, with D possibly TRBD1 on 5 matching bases. The V end lost 1 base, the J end lost 0 bases, and 13 bases lay between the germline ends. The germline CDR1 and CDR2 sequences are LGHNA and YSLEER. The CDR3 runs to 17 residues.

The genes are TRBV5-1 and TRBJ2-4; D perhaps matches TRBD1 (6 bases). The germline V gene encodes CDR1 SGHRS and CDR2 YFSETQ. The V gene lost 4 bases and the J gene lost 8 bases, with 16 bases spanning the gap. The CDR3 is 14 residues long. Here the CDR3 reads CASSPQGFGDIQYF. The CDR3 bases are TGCGCCAGCAGCCCACAGGGATTTGGAGACATTCAGTACTTC.

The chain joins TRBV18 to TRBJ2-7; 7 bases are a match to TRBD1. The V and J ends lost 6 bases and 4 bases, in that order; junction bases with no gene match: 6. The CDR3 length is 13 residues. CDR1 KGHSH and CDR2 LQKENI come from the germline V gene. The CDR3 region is CASSPGQKYEQYF. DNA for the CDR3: TGTGCCAGCTCCCCGGGACAGAAATACGAGCAGTACTTC.

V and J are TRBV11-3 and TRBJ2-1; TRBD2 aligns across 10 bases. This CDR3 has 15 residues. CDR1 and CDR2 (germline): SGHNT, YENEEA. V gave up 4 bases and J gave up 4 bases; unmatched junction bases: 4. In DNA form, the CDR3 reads TGTGCCAGCAGCTCTATTAGCGGGGGGTACAATGAGCAGTTCTTC. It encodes CASSSISGGYNEQFF.

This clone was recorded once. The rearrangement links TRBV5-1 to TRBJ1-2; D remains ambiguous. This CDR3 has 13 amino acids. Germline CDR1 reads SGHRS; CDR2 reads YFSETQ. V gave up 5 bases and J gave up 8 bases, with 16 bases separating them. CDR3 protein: CASSTDVLGGYTF. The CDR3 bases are TGCGCCAGCAGTACTGACGTGCTGGGCGGCTACACCTTC.

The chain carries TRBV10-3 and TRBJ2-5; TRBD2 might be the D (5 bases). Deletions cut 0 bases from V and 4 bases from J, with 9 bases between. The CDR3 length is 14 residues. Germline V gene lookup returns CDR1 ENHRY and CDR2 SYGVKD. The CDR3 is CAISESREGETQYF. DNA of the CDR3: TGTGCCATCAGTGAGTCGCGAGAGGGAGAGACCCAGTACTTC.

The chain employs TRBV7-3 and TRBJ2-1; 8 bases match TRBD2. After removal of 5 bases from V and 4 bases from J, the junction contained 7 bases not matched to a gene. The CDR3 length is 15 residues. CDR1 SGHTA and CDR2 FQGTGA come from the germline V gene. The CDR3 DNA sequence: TGTGCCAGCAGCCTCAGCGGGAGTGGGTACAATGAGCAGTTCTTC. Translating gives CASSLSGSGYNEQFF.

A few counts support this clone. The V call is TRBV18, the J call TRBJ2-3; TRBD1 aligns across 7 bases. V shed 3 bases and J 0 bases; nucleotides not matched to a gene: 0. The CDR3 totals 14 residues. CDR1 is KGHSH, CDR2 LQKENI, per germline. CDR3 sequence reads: CASSPGQSTDTQYF. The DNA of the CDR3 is TGTGCCAGCTCACCGGGACAGAGCACAGATACGCAGTATTTT.

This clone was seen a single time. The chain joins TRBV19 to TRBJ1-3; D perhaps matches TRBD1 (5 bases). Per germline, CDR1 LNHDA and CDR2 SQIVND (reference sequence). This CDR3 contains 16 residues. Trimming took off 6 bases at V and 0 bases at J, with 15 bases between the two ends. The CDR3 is CASSYRISDSGNTIYF. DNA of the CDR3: TGTGCCAGTAGCTACAGGATCAGCGACTCTGGAAACACCATATATTTT.

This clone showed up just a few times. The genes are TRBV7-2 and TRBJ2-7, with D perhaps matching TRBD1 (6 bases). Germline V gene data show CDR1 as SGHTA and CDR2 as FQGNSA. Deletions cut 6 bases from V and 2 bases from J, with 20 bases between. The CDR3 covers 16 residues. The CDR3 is CASRPGTSIHAYEQYF. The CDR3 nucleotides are TGTGCCAGCAGGCCCGGGACATCTATCCACGCCTACGAGCAGTACTTC.

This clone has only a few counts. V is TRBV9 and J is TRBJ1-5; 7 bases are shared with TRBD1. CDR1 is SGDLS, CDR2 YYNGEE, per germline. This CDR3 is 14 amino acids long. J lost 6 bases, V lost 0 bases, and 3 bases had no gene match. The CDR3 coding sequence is TGTGCCAGCAGCGTAGGGGACAGAAGTCAGCCCCAGCATTTT. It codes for CASSVGDRSQPQHF.

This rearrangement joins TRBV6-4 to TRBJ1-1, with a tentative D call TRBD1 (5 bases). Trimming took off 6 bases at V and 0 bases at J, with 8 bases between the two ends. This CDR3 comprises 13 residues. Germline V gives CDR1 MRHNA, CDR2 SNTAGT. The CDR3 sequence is CASRETVNTEAFF. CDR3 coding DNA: TGTGCCAGCAGGGAGACAGTGAACACTGAAGCTTTCTTT.

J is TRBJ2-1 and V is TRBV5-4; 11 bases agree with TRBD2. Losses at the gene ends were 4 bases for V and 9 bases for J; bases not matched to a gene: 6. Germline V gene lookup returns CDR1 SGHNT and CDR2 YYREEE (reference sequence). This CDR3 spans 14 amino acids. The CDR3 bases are TGTGCCAGCAGCCATAGCGGGAGGGCCCGTGAGCAGTTCTTC. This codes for CASSHSGRAREQFF.

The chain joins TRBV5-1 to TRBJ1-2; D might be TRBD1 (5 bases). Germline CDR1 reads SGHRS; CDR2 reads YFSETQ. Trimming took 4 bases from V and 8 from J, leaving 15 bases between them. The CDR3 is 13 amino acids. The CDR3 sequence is CASSIDSSKGYTF. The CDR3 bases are TGCGCCAGCAGCATAGACAGCTCGAAGGGCTACACCTTC. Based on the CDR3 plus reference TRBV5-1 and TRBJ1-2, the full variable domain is KAGVTQTPRYLIKTRGQQVTLSCSPISGHRSVSWYQQTPGQGLQFLFEYFSETQRNKGNFPGRFSGRQFSNSRSEMNVSTLELGDSALYLCASSIDSSKGYTFGSGTRLTVV.

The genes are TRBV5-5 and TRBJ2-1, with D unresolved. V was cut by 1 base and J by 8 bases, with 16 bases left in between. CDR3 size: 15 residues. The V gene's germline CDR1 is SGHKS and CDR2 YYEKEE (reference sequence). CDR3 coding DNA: TGTGCCAGCAGCTTGAGTAGTTTACGGGTAGATGAGCAGTTCTTC. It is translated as CASSLSSLRVDEQFF. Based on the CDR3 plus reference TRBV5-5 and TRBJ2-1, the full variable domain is DAGVTQSPTHLIKTRGQQVTLRCSPISGHKSVSWYQQVLGQGPQFIFQYYEKEERGRGNFPDRFSARQFPNYSSELNVNALLLGDSALYLCASSLSSLRVDEQFFGPGTRLTVL.

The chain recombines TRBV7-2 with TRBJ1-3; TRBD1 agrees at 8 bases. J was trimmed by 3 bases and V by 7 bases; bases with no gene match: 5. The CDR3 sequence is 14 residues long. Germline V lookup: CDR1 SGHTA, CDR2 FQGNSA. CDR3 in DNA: TGTGCCAGCATTCCACAGGGGGATGGAAACACCATATATTTT. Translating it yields CASIPQGDGNTIYF.

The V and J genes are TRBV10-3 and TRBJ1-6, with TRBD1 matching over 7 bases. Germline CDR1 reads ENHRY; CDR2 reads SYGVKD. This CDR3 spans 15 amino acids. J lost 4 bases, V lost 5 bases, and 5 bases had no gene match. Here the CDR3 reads CAISPGQYYNSPLHF. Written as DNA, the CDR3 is TGTGCCATCAGTCCGGGACAGTATTATAATTCACCCCTCCACTTT.

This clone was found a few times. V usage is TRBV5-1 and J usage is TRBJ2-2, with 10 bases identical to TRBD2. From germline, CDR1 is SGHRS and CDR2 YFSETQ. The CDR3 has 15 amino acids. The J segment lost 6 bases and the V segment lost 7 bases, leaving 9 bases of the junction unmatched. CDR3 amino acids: CASGLAGGVPGELFF. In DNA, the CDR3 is TGCGCCAGCGGTTTAGCGGGGGGAGTCCCCGGGGAGCTGTTTTTT.

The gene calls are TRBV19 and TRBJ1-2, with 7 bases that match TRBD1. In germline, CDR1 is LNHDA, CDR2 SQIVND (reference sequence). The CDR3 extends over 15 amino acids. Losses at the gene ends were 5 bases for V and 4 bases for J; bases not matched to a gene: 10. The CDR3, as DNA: TGTGCCAGTAGTTCACCCAGGGACAGCTCCTATGGCTACACCTTC. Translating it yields CASSSPRDSSYGYTF. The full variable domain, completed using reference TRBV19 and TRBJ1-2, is DGGITQSPKYLFRKEGQNVTLSCEQNLNHDAMYWYRQDPGQGLRLIYYSQIVNDFQKGDIAEGYSVSREKKESFPLTVTSAQKNPTAFYLCASSSPRDSSYGYTFGSGTRLTVV.

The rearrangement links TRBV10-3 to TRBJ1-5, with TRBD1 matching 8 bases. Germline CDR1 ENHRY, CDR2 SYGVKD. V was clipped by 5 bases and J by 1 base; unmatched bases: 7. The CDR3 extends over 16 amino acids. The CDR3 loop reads CAISPTGDGSNQPQHF. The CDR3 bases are TGTGCCATCAGTCCGACAGGGGATGGGAGCAATCAGCCCCAGCATTTT.

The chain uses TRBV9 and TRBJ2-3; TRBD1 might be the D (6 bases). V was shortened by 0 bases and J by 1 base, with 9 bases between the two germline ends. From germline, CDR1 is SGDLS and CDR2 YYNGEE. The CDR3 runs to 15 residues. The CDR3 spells CASSVGPGGTDTQYF. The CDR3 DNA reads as TGTGCCAGCAGCGTAGGTCCAGGGGGCACAGATACGCAGTATTTT. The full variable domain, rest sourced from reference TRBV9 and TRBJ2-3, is DSGVTQTPKHLITATGQRVTLRCSPRSGDLSVYWYQQSLDQGLQFLIQYYNGEERAKGNILERFSAQQFPDLHSELNLSSLELGDSALYFCASSVGPGGTDTQYFGPGTRLTVL.

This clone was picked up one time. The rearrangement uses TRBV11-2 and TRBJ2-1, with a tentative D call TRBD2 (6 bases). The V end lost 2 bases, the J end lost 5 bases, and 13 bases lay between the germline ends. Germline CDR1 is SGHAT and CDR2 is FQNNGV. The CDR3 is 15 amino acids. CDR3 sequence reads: CASSLIGRENNEQFF. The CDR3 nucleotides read TGTGCCAGCAGCTTAATCGGGCGGGAAAACAATGAGCAGTTCTTC.

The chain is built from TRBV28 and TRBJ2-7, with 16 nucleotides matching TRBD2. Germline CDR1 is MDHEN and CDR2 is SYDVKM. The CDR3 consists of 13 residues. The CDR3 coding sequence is TGTGCCAGCAGTCGAACCGGGACTAGCGGGAGGGACGTC. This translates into CASSRTGTSGRDV.

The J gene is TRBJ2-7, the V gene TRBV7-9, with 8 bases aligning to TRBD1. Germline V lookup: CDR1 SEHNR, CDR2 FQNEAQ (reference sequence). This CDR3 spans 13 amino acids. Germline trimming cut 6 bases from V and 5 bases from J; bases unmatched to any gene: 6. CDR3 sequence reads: CASSAGGQDEQYF. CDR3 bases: TGTGCCAGCAGTGCAGGGGGCCAGGACGAGCAGTACTTC.

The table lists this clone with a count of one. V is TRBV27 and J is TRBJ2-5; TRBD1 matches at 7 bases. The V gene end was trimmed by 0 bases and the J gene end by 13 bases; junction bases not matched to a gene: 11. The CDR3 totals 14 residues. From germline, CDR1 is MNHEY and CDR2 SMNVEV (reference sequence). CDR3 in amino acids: CASSLSRTGHRWYF. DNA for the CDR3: TGTGCCAGCAGTTTATCACGGACAGGTCACAGGTGGTACTTC.